These 30 T cell receptor beta chains were sequenced from one sample in a study of shared clonotypes between healthy human individuals. Sequenced by immunoSEQ multiplex PCR; TCRdb stores in-frame clones only, minus some. The profile shows about 560,000 clones, around 76% of them singletons. The specimen sequenced was PBMCs. The source of these receptors is a woman aged 40 to 50 in good health. Some clones in this sample may be carry-over from other donors' samples.

About this clone: A much larger clone lies a single base off, so this may be a read error. V is TRBV18 and J is TRBJ2-7; possible D gene TRBD1, 5 bases. The CDR3 is 12 residues long. Trimming removed 3 bases at V and 4 bases at J, with 7 bases between. CDR1 is KGHSH, CDR2 LQKENI, per germline. The CDR3 reads CASSPTEYEQYF. The CDR3 DNA reads as TGTGCCAGCTCACCGACAGAGTACGAGCAGTACTTC.

A single count supports this clone. This chain uses TRBV6-1 with TRBJ1-4; the D gene is possibly TRBD1 (5 bases). Germline V gives CDR1 MNHNS, CDR2 SASEGT. The CDR3 covers 20 residues. V was trimmed by 0 bases and J by 0 bases, leaving 20 bases between them. The CDR3 reads CASSEAWQGRLGATNEKLFF. The CDR3 nucleotides are TGTGCCAGCAGTGAAGCGTGGCAGGGTAGGTTGGGAGCAACTAATGAAAAACTGTTTTTT.

This clone was observed a few times. The rearrangement uses TRBV27 and TRBJ2-6; TRBD1 agrees at 9 bases. The ends lost 4 bases at V and 2 bases at J; junction bases unmatched: 6. The CDR3 is made up of 17 amino acids. Germline V gene sequence: CDR1 MNHEY, CDR2 SMNVEV (reference sequence). The chain's CDR3 is CASSWGQGGAGANVLTF. The DNA for the CDR3 is TGTGCCAGCAGTTGGGGACAGGGAGGGGCTGGGGCCAACGTCCTGACTTTC.

This clone was seen only a few times. This chain uses TRBV5-4 with TRBJ1-1; a weak D match, TRBD1 (5 bases). The CDR3 is 15 amino acids. V was cut by 6 bases and J by 0 bases, with 15 bases left in between. CDR1 SGHNT and CDR2 YYREEE come from the germline V gene (reference sequence). The CDR3 nucleotides read TGTGCCAGCACCACCGGGCCAGGGATGAACACTGAAGCTTTCTTT. This encodes CASTTGPGMNTEAFF.

In DNA form, the CDR3 reads TGTGCGTTAGTGGTTCAGCGAAGCTCTGGAAACACCATATATTTT. This codes for CALVVQRSSGNTIYF. The chain is built from TRBV2 and TRBJ1-3; D unresolved. The germline CDR1 and CDR2 sequences are SNHLY and FYNNEI. The CDR3 has 15 residues. Full variable domain (remainder filled in from reference TRBV2 and TRBJ1-3): EPEVTQTPSHQVTQMGQEVILRCVPISNHLYFYWYRQILGQKVEFLVSFYNNEISEKSEIFDDQFSVERPDGSNFTLKIRSTKLEDSAMYFCALVVQRSSGNTIYFGEGSWLTVV.

This chain links TRBV28 with TRBJ2-1, with D possibly being TRBD2 (6 bases). Germline loops: CDR1 MDHEN, CDR2 SYDVKM. The CDR3 spans 15 residues. V lost 2 bases to trimming and J lost 8 bases, with 16 bases between them. CDR3 sequence reads: CASSLVRERVDEQFF. CDR3 DNA sequence: TGTGCCAGCAGTTTAGTACGGGAGAGGGTAGATGAGCAGTTCTTC.

This chain uses TRBV7-2 with TRBJ2-3; no firm D call. Trimming took off 5 bases at V and 0 bases at J, with 12 bases between the two ends. There are 15 residues in the CDR3. Germline CDR1 reads SGHTA; CDR2 reads FQGNSA. The CDR3 protein is CASSQTPSSTDTQYF. The CDR3 region has the DNA TGTGCCAGCAGCCAGACCCCCTCTAGCACAGATACGCAGTATTTT.

In this sample, this clone turned up once. This rearrangement joins TRBV11-2 to TRBJ2-7; either TRBD1 or TRBD2 may supply D (6 bases each). V dropped 1 base and J dropped 4 bases, with 14 bases sitting between them. Per the germline V gene, CDR1 is SGHAT and CDR2 is FQNNGV. The CDR3 consists of 15 residues. The CDR3 is CASSLGGGGRYEQYF. DNA of the CDR3: TGTGCCAGCAGCTTAGGAGGGGGAGGAAGATACGAGCAGTACTTC.

Comments on this clone: This probably arose from a read error, given a far larger clone one base away. This rearrangement joins TRBV10-1 to TRBJ1-1; D remains ambiguous. The ends were cut back, 7 bases at V and 2 bases at J, with 11 bases in the middle. The length of the CDR3 is 13 residues. The germline V gene encodes CDR1 WNHNN and CDR2 SYGVQD (reference sequence). CDR3 nucleotides: TGCGCCAGCATGGGATGTGCAAACACTGAAGCTTTCTTT. It yields the protein CASMGCANTEAFF.

The chain has TRBV7-9 and TRBJ1-2; 8 bases line up with TRBD1. The J segment lost 4 bases and the V segment lost 5 bases, leaving 9 bases of the junction unmatched. The V gene's germline CDR1 is SEHNR and CDR2 FQNEAQ (reference sequence). The CDR3 extends over 15 amino acids. The CDR3 DNA reads as TGTGCCAGCAGCCTCCAGGACAGGGCGCCCTATGGCTACACCTTC. Translated: CASSLQDRAPYGYTF.

This sequence joins TRBV7-9 and TRBJ2-1; D is possibly TRBD2 (5 bases). This CDR3 has 17 amino acids. Trimming pared 2 bases from V and 0 bases from J, leaving 14 bases between. CDR1 and CDR2 from the germline V gene are SEHNR and FQNEAQ (reference sequence). The CDR3 coding sequence is TGTGCCAGCAGCTTACCCCTAGCAATAAGCTCCTACAATGAGCAGTTCTTC. Protein product: CASSLPLAISSYNEQFF.

Comments on this clone: With a far larger clone one base away, a read error is the likely cause. This specimen includes other DNA sequences encoding the same CDR3. This chain uses TRBV5-1 with TRBJ2-2; D gene uncertain. Germline V gene sequence: CDR1 SGHRS, CDR2 YFSETQ. This CDR3 has 14 residues. As DNA, the CDR3 is TGCGCCAGTAGCTTGGCACAGAGCACCGGGGAGCTGTTTTTT. Translating gives CASSLAQSTGELFF.

The J gene is TRBJ2-7, the V gene TRBV11-2; maybe TRBD2 (6 bases). This CDR3 has 15 residues. Trimming took 5 bases from V and 2 from J, leaving 16 bases between them. Germline CDR1 reads SGHAT; CDR2 reads FQNNGV. CDR3 bases: TGTGCCAGCAGCATCTTCTCAGGAGGGCCCTACGAGCAGTACTTC. It is translated as CASSIFSGGPYEQYF.

The V gene is TRBV28, the J gene TRBJ2-2; 16 bases line up with TRBD2. After removal of 7 bases from V and 7 bases from J, the junction contained 9 bases not matched to a gene. CDR1 is MDHEN and CDR2 is SYDVKM in the germline V gene. This CDR3 comprises 17 residues. For the CDR3, the DNA is TGTGCCAGCACCTACCCGGGACTAGCGGGAGGGGGCGGGGAGCTGTTTTTT. Amino acid sequence: CASTYPGLAGGGGELFF.

As regards this clone: A much larger clone lies one base from this, so it may be a read error. Other DNA variants within this sample encode the same CDR3. The rearrangement uses TRBV25-1 and TRBJ2-5; 8 positions match TRBD1. The DNA end lines up better with TRBJ2-7; the J call may be wrong. The CDR3 covers 14 residues. Germline-derived CDR1 and CDR2 are MGHDK and SYGVNS. CDR3 loop: CASGGQGRSYEQYF. CDR3 sequence (DNA): TGTGCCAGCGGCGGACAGGGTCGATCATACGAGCAGTACTTC.

V and J are TRBV30 and TRBJ1-4; D remains unclear. Per the germline V gene, CDR1 is GTSNPN and CDR2 is SVGIG (reference sequence). With 0 bases removed from V and 11 bases from J, the gap between germline ends came to 13 bases. This CDR3 comprises 13 residues. Here the CDR3 DNA reads TGTGCCTGGAGTGTGGCCCTACACGAGAAACTGTTTTTT. Its translation: CAWSVALHEKLFF.

Only one count was recorded for this clone. The gene calls are TRBV27 and TRBJ1-2; D gene ambiguous. V lost 5 bases to trimming and J lost 4 bases, with 14 bases between them. In germline, CDR1 is MNHEY, CDR2 SMNVEV (reference sequence). The CDR3 consists of 14 residues. The CDR3 reads CASSPTGLGYGYTF. CDR3 bases: TGTGCCAGCAGTCCAACTGGCCTGGGCTATGGCTACACCTTC.

This rearrangement joins TRBV7-9 to TRBJ1-4; 9 nucleotides agree with TRBD1. Germline lookup yields CDR1 SEHNR and CDR2 FQNEAQ (reference sequence). There are 16 residues in the CDR3. The V and J ends lost 3 bases and 3 bases, in that order; junction bases with no gene match: 5. CDR3 amino acids: CASSFIQGAANEKLFF. In DNA form, the CDR3 reads TGTGCCAGCAGCTTTATACAGGGGGCGGCTAATGAAAAACTGTTTTTT.

This clone was counted between two and nine times. V usage is TRBV7-8 and J usage is TRBJ1-5; D possibly corresponds to TRBD1 (6 bases). The V gene's germline CDR1 is SGHVS and CDR2 FQNEAQ. V gave up 4 bases and J gave up 5 bases, with 12 bases separating them. This CDR3 region has 14 residues. CDR3 nucleotide sequence: TGTGCCAGCAGCTCCTATCAGGGGTATCAGCCCCAGCATTTT. Protein sequence: CASSSYQGYQPQHF.

The chain combines TRBV11-2 with TRBJ1-1; D might be TRBD1 (5 bases). The length of the CDR3 is 14 residues. The germline CDR1 and CDR2 sequences are SGHAT and FQNNGV. V dropped 1 base and J dropped 5 bases, with 11 bases sitting between them. CDR3 in DNA: TGTGCCAGCAGCTTAGGTCCAGGGCGGACTGAAGCTTTCTTT. As protein: CASSLGPGRTEAFF.

This sequence joins TRBV5-1 and TRBJ2-6, with a possible D match to TRBD2 (5 bases). The CDR3 runs 17 residues. V was cut by 3 bases and J by 0 bases, with 13 bases left in between. The germline V gene encodes CDR1 SGHRS and CDR2 YFSETQ. This CDR3 reads CASSYDTLDSGANVLTF. CDR3 DNA: TGCGCCAGCAGCTATGACACACTAGACTCTGGGGCCAACGTCCTGACTTTC.

In DNA form, the CDR3 reads TGTGCCAGCAGCCAGGGACTAGCGGGAGGGATTCAGTACTTC. It translates to CASSQGLAGGIQYF. The chain combines TRBV5-4 with TRBJ2-4, with 16 bases matching TRBD2. CDR1 is SGHNT, CDR2 YYREEE, per germline (reference sequence). The CDR3 length is 14 residues. J was trimmed by 10 bases and V by 4 bases; bases with no gene match: 2.

This clone was seen just once. The chain couples TRBV4-3 to TRBJ2-1, with 9 nucleotides matching TRBD2. Trimming took 3 bases from V and 4 from J; bases not matched to a gene: 7. This CDR3 is built from 16 residues. The germline V gene encodes CDR1 LGHNA and CDR2 YSLEER. The CDR3 DNA follows: TGCGCCAGCAGCCAGGCGACTAGCGGAGTTTACAATGAGCAGTTCTTC. Protein sequence: CASSQATSGVYNEQFF.

As concerns this clone: A far larger clone is off by one base, so a read error is likely. Additional DNA sequences in this sample encode the identical CDR3. The chain has TRBV30 and TRBJ2-1; the match to TRBD1 covers 7 bases. The CDR3 contains 13 residues. V shed 3 bases and J 3 bases; nucleotides not matched to a gene: 2. The germline V gene has CDR1 GTSNPN and CDR2 SVGIG (reference sequence). CDR3 residues: CAWSGDSYNEQFF. In DNA, the CDR3 is TGTGCCTGGAGCGGGGACAGCTACAATGAGCAGTTCTTC.

The sample holds a few counts of this clone. J is TRBJ2-7 and V is TRBV5-4; D is unclear. This CDR3 is 13 amino acids long. Germline loops: CDR1 SGHNT, CDR2 YYREEE (reference sequence). V dropped 0 bases and J dropped 3 bases, with 7 bases sitting between them. The CDR3: CASSLGQHYEQYF. The DNA of the CDR3 is TGTGCCAGCAGCTTGGGTCAGCACTACGAGCAGTACTTC.

This clone has only a few counts. The rearrangement uses TRBV4-2 and TRBJ1-6, with TRBD1 as a possible D gene (5 bases). Germline V CDR1 and CDR2: LGHNA, YNFKEQ. The ends were cut back, 0 bases at V and 8 bases at J, with 11 bases in the middle. The CDR3 covers 15 residues. The CDR3 region has the DNA TGTGCCAGCAGCCAAGACCCAGGGCCGGATTCACCCCTCCACTTT. As protein: CASSQDPGPDSPLHF.

The chain uses TRBV28 and TRBJ2-2; D is undetermined. This CDR3 region has 16 residues. Trimming took 1 base from V and 2 from J, leaving 11 bases between them. CDR1 MDHEN and CDR2 SYDVKM come from the germline V gene. The CDR3 DNA is TGTGCCAGCAGTTTATCTAGTGCAGTCAACACCGGGGAGCTGTTTTTT. The encoded protein is CASSLSSAVNTGELFF.

This clone has a count of ten or more. This chain joins TRBV19 and TRBJ2-6; no reliable D call. This CDR3 spans 11 amino acids. CDR1 and CDR2 (germline): LNHDA, SQIVND (reference sequence). Trimming stripped 4 bases from V and 12 bases from J, with 7 bases between. DNA for the CDR3: TGTGCCAGTAGTACGGGCCTCGTCCTGACTTTC. This sequence encodes CASSTGLVLTF.

The V and J genes are TRBV7-3 and TRBJ2-1; 10 bases align to TRBD2. Trimming took 2 bases from V and 9 from J; bases not matched to a gene: 7. Looked up from germline, CDR1 is SGHTA and CDR2 is FQGTGA. This CDR3 is built from 15 residues. The CDR3 sequence is CASSLLASGSGEQFF. The CDR3, as DNA: TGTGCCAGCAGCTTACTGGCTAGCGGGAGCGGTGAGCAGTTCTTC. The full variable domain, its missing parts supplied by reference TRBV7-3 and TRBJ2-1, is GAGVSQTPSNKVTEKGKYVELRCDPISGHTALYWYRQSLGQGPEFLIYFQGTGAADDSGLPNDRFFAVRPEGSVSTLKIQRTERGDSAVYLCASSLLASGSGEQFFGPGTRLTVL.

The chain recombines TRBV28 with TRBJ1-1; unclear D gene. The ends were cut back, 1 base at V and 10 bases at J, with 10 bases in the middle. The germline CDR1 and CDR2 sequences are MDHEN and SYDVKM. CDR3 length: 12 amino acids. In nucleotides, the CDR3 is TGTGCCAGCAGTTTATCTGATGTTGTAGCTTTCTTT. Amino acids: CASSLSDVVAFF.